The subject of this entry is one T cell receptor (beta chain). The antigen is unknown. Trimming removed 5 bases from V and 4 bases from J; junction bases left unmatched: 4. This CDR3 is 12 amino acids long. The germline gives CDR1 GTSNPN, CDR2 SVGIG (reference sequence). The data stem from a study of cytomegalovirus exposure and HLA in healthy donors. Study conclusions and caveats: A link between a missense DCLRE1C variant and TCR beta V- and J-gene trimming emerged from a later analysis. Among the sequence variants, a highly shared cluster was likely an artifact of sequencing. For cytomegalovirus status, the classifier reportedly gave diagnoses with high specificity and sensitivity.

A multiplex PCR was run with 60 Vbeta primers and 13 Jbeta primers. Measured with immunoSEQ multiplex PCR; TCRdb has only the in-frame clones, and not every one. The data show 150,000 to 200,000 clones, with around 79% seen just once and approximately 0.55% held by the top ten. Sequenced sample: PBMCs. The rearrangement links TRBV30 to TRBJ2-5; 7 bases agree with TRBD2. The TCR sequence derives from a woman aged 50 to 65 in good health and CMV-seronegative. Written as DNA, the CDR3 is TGTGCCTGGGGGGGGGTGGGAGAGACCCAGTACTTC. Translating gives CAWGGVGETQYF.